The 13 T cell receptor beta chains below come from one sample, sequenced in a study of regulatory T cells in long-lasting Graves disease. The time point denotes: newly diagnosed GD, antithyroid drugs for less than 3 months. The TCR library was made from RNA that had been extracted from PBMCs in TRIzol. With iRepertoire HTBI primers and Arm-PCR of CDR3 regions, TCR beta libraries were built. One entry per CDR3 protein results from TCRdb running MiXCR on the multiplex PCR reads. This repertoire shows some 600,000 distinct CDR3 sequences, around 15% found once; its top ten account for 12%. This sample also belongs to another study, concerning T cells in Graves' hyperthyroidism and ophthalmopathy.

This material consisted of peripheral blood mononuclear cells (PBMCs), taken at new diagnosis, from a patient treated with antithyroid drugs. The receptors here all came from a man between 18 and 35 years old with Graves disease.

The genes are TRBV29-1 and TRBJ2-7, with a possible D match to TRBD1 (6 bases). V lost 7 bases and J lost 1, with 14 bases in between. Germline V CDR1 and CDR2: SQVTM, ANQGSEA. The CDR3 runs 13 residues. The CDR3 DNA is TGCAGCGGAACAGGGAGAGGATCCTACGAGCAGTACTTC. Its translation: CSGTGRGSYEQYF.

The V gene is TRBV9, the J gene TRBJ2-5; 9 bases are shared with TRBD1. Germline CDR1 SGDLS, CDR2 YYNGEE. V shed 0 bases, J shed 0 bases, and the junction held 6 bases outside the gene matches. This CDR3 comprises 17 residues. The CDR3 region has the DNA TGTGCCAGCAGCGTAGGGGGGACAGGGCCCTACCAAGAGACCCAGTACTTC. It specifies CASSVGGTGPYQETQYF.

V and J are TRBV27 and TRBJ1-2; D is possibly TRBD1 (6 bases). The CDR3 sequence is 12 residues long. V gave up 5 bases and J gave up 8 bases, with 12 bases separating them. Germline V gene lookup returns CDR1 MNHEY and CDR2 SMNVEV (reference sequence). CDR3 sequence (DNA): TGTGCCAGCAGTACGCCAGGGGAGGGCTACACCTTC. Its protein product is CASSTPGEGYTF.

The rearrangement joins TRBV5-1 to TRBJ2-1, with 9 bases that match TRBD1. The germline CDR1 and CDR2 sequences are SGHRS and YFSETQ. The V and J ends lost 0 bases and 9 bases, in that order; junction bases with no gene match: 10. The CDR3 totals 16 residues. The CDR3 DNA sequence: TGCGCCAGCAGCTTGGCGCAGGGACAGGGAATCGGTGAGCAGTTCTTC. It yields the protein CASSLAQGQGIGEQFF.

This clonotype appeared many times. J is TRBJ2-7 and V is TRBV7-3; 8 bases are a match to TRBD2. Germline CDR1 reads SGHTA; CDR2 reads FQGTGA. Trimming cost V 1 base and J 7 bases; bases outside gene matches: 3. The CDR3 totals 13 residues. CDR3 nucleotide sequence: TGTGCCAGCAGCTTAAGTCGGGAGGGGGAGCAGTACTTC. It translates to CASSLSREGEQYF.

The table lists this clonotype with a few counts. The rearrangement uses TRBV7-2 and TRBJ2-6; D is unclear. Trimming took off 5 bases at V and 1 base at J, with 6 bases between the two ends. Germline V CDR1 and CDR2: SGHTA, FQGNSA. The CDR3 sequence is 14 residues long. DNA of the CDR3: TGTGCCAGCAGCGAAGAGTCTGGGGCCAACGTCCTGACTTTC. Its translation is CASSEESGANVLTF.

This clonotype was observed many times. This chain connects TRBV9 to TRBJ2-1; TRBD1 or TRBD2 may be the D gene (5 bases each). The CDR3 is 15 amino acids. Trimming took 1 base from V and 2 from J, leaving 10 bases between them. From germline, CDR1 is SGDLS and CDR2 YYNGEE. CDR3 DNA: TGTGCCAGCAGCGTATTGGGGGTCACCTACAATGAGCAGTTCTTC. Amino acids: CASSVLGVTYNEQFF.

This chain links TRBV6-5 with TRBJ2-7; 7 nucleotides align to TRBD2. Germline-derived CDR1 and CDR2 are MNHEY and SVGAGI. The CDR3 totals 17 residues. J lost 7 bases, V lost 2 bases, and 17 bases had no gene match. In nucleotides, the CDR3 is TGTGCCAGCAGTTACGACAGCGGGACTCACCTTGTATGGGAGCAGTACTTC. Its protein product is CASSYDSGTHLVWEQYF.

This clonotype was seen at least ten times. This sequence joins TRBV12-3 or TRBV12-4 and TRBJ1-6, with D hard to call. Between the trimmed V and J ends, which lost 6 bases and 13 bases, there was a span of 4 bases. This CDR3 is built from 9 residues. This CDR3 reads CASSPPLHF. CDR3 sequence (DNA): TGTGCCAGCAGCCCCCCCCTCCACTTT.

The rearrangement joins TRBV10-3 to TRBJ1-5; 11 positions match TRBD1. V gave up 4 bases and J gave up 2 bases; unmatched junction bases: 10. Germline V gives CDR1 ENHRY, CDR2 SYGVKD. There are 18 residues in the CDR3. CDR3 coding DNA: TGTGCCATCAGTGGGGGACAGGGGGGAATATACGGCAATCAGCCCCAGCATTTT. It encodes CAISGGQGGIYGNQPQHF.

This chain uses TRBV6-2 or TRBV6-3 with TRBJ2-4; no reliable D call. Germline V lookup: CDR1 MNHEY, CDR2 SVGEGT. CDR3 length equals 12 residues. V was clipped by 5 bases and J by 9 bases, with 11 bases between them. Here the CDR3 DNA reads TGTGCCAGCAGTGAGTACTACCCCATTCAGTACTTC. Protein sequence: CASSEYYPIQYF.

This clonotype has at least ten counts. The germline gene is not matched at one end of the junction; a read error may be the cause. The gene calls are TRBV2 and TRBJ2-3, with 12 bases fitting TRBD1. The germline gives CDR1 SNHLY, CDR2 FYNNEI. The CDR3 totals 16 residues. CDR3 region: CASSEGTGGNTDTQYF. DNA of the CDR3: TGTGCCAGCAGCGAAGGGACAGGGGGCAACACAGATACGCAGTATTTT.

The chain has TRBV20-1 and TRBJ2-4; no clear D. V was clipped by 2 bases and J by 2 bases, with 7 bases between them. The CDR3 runs to 13 residues. The germline CDR1 and CDR2 sequences are DFQATT and SNEGSKA (reference sequence). In nucleotides, the CDR3 is TGCAGTGCTAGACAGGAATCCAAAAACATTCAGTACTTC. Translation: CSARQESKNIQYF.